The clone carrying this T cell receptor (beta chain) was seen once. These data belong to a study of T cells after yellow fever vaccination. V gave up 5 bases and J gave up 0 bases, with 11 bases separating them. CDR3 length: 14 residues. Germline V gives CDR1 SGHKS, CDR2 YYEKEE (reference sequence). Each CDR3 protein gets one entry after TCRdb re-called the 5' RACE reads with MiXCR. Among 250,000 to 300,000 distinct CDR3 sequences listed, under 15% were seen once. The J gene is TRBJ1-1, the V gene TRBV5-5; a weak D match, TRBD1 (6 bases). The sample here was CD4+ T cells sorted from PBMCs, taken 45 days after the yellow fever booster vaccination. This TCR derives from a man aged 30 to 45 who received the YFV17D yellow fever vaccine. As DNA, the CDR3 is TGTGCCAGCAGTAGGGACACAATGAACACTGAAGCTTTCTTT. Translation gives CASSRDTMNTEAFF.